These 31 T cell receptor beta chains were all obtained from the same sample, sequenced in a study of blood T cell repertoires in COVID-19. This table comes from immunoSEQ multiplex PCR, and its TCRdb copy is limited to in-frame clones, with some not included. The data show some 300,000 clones, 89% seen once. Specimen: PBMCs or T cells enriched from blood (not recorded which). The receptor source for this set is a woman aged 40 to 50 who had recovered from COVID-19.

This clone occurred once. The chain is built from TRBV6-5 and TRBJ1-1, with D possibly TRBD1 on 6 matching bases. The germline V and J ends were trimmed by 5 bases and 0 bases, with 10 bases remaining between them. Germline values: CDR1 MNHEY, CDR2 SVGAGI. The CDR3 sequence is 14 residues long. The chain's CDR3 is CASSQGPLNTEAFF. For the CDR3, the DNA is TGTGCCAGCAGTCAGGGGCCATTGAACACTGAAGCTTTCTTT.

The genes are TRBV6-5 and TRBJ1-1; D is unresolved. Deletions cut 2 bases from V and 11 bases from J, with 12 bases between. CDR1 and CDR2 from the germline V gene are MNHEY and SVGAGI. This CDR3 has 12 amino acids. The CDR3 DNA reads TGTGCCAGCAGTTACCAGCCTGGGAGGGCTTTCTTT. It yields the protein CASSYQPGRAFF.

This clone showed up just once. The CDR3, as DNA: TGCGCCAGCAGGCCGACTAGCCCGAACACCGGGGAGCTGTTTTTT. Protein product: CASRPTSPNTGELFF. The chain combines TRBV5-1 with TRBJ2-2, with TRBD2 identical over 7 bases. After removal of 5 bases from V and 0 bases from J, the junction contained 4 bases not matched to a gene. The CDR3 contains 15 residues. The V gene's germline CDR1 is SGHRS and CDR2 YFSETQ.

The gene calls are TRBV3-1 (or the pseudogene TRBV3-2) and TRBJ2-2; the match to TRBD2 covers 7 bases. This CDR3 spans 16 amino acids. Germline-derived CDR1 and CDR2 are LGHDT and YNNKEL (reference sequence). V lost 0 bases to trimming and J lost 6 bases; unmatched junction nucleotides: 7. CDR3 region: CASSQDKGGYPGELFF. The CDR3 DNA is TGTGCCAGCAGCCAAGATAAGGGAGGGTACCCCGGGGAGCTGTTTTTT.

The chain joins TRBV19 to TRBJ2-1, with 15 bases fitting TRBD2. Per the germline V gene, CDR1 is LNHDA and CDR2 is SQIVND (reference sequence). The V segment lost 4 bases and the J segment 7 bases; nucleotides outside the gene matches: 11. This CDR3 comprises 18 residues. The CDR3 protein is CASSKGLAGGRLGNEQFF. CDR3 coding DNA: TGTGCCAGTAGTAAAGGACTAGCGGGAGGGCGGCTGGGAAATGAGCAGTTCTTC. Full variable domain (remainder filled in from reference TRBV19 and TRBJ2-1): DGGITQSPKYLFRKEGQNVTLSCEQNLNHDAMYWYRQDPGQGLRLIYYSQIVNDFQKGDIAEGYSVSREKKESFPLTVTSAQKNPTAFYLCASSKGLAGGRLGNEQFFGPGTRLTVL.

This chain joins TRBV30 and TRBJ1-2; a weak D match, TRBD1 (5 bases). The V end was cut by 4 bases, the J end by 6 bases, with 15 bases between. CDR1 and CDR2 from the germline V gene are GTSNPN and SVGIG (reference sequence). The CDR3 totals 13 residues. The CDR3, as DNA: TGTGCCTGGATTCCCCGGGGGTTCCATGGCTACACCTTC. Protein: CAWIPRGFHGYTF.

The genes are TRBV7-2 and TRBJ1-2; TRBD1 aligns across 8 bases. This CDR3 spans 13 amino acids. The germline V gene has CDR1 SGHTA and CDR2 FQGNSA. V trimming: 5 bases; J trimming: 6 bases; junction bases outside the gene matches: 5. The CDR3 nucleotides are TGTGCCAGCAGCACTAACAGGGGGGATGGCTACACCTTC. It is translated as CASSTNRGDGYTF.

CDR3 bases: TGTGCCAGCAGCCCACAGGGGGCGGGCACCGGGGAGCTGTTTTTT. This codes for CASSPQGAGTGELFF. The genes are TRBV5-5 and TRBJ2-2; 9 bases agree with TRBD1. Germline V gives CDR1 SGHKS, CDR2 YYEKEE (reference sequence). The CDR3 runs 15 residues. V dropped 4 bases and J dropped 4; count of bases not matched to a gene: 5.

The chain uses TRBV3-1 (or the pseudogene TRBV3-2) and TRBJ2-7, with 8 bases aligning to TRBD1. With V trimmed by 7 bases and J by 3 bases, 8 bases remained unmatched. This CDR3 comprises 14 residues. From germline, CDR1 is LGHDT and CDR2 YNNKEL (reference sequence). In DNA, the CDR3 is TGTGCCAGCACCGTCTCGGACAGGGTCTACGAGCAGTACTTC. Residues: CASTVSDRVYEQYF.

The CDR3 reads CASSPLDSHYGYTF. CDR3 sequence (DNA): TGTGCCAGCTCACCACTGGACAGTCACTATGGCTACACCTTC. This chain connects TRBV18 to TRBJ1-2; TRBD1 is a possible D gene (6 bases). CDR1 and CDR2 (germline): KGHSH, LQKENI. V was trimmed by 1 base and J by 3 bases, leaving 9 bases between them. The CDR3 extends over 14 amino acids.

The chain links TRBV2 to TRBJ2-1; a weak D match, TRBD2 (5 bases). Trimming took off 4 bases at V and 10 bases at J, with 26 bases between the two ends. CDR1 SNHLY and CDR2 FYNNEI come from the germline V gene. This CDR3 is 17 amino acids long. The CDR3 sequence is CASSALRAERVIREQFF. The CDR3 coding sequence is TGTGCCAGCAGTGCCCTGCGGGCGGAGAGGGTGATCAGGGAGCAGTTCTTC.

The J gene is TRBJ2-2, the V gene TRBV7-3; D is ambiguous. The CDR3 extends over 13 amino acids. Germline assignment: CDR1 SGHTA and CDR2 FQGTGA. Trimming removed 5 bases from V and 6 bases from J, with 10 bases in between. The chain's CDR3 is CASSRGGPGELFF. CDR3 bases: TGTGCCAGCAGCAGAGGTGGCCCCGGGGAGCTGTTTTTT.

The chain uses TRBV25-1 and TRBJ2-1; tentative D call: TRBD2 (5 bases). This CDR3 comprises 15 residues. Trimming removed 5 bases from V and 3 bases from J, with 14 bases in between. Germline V CDR1 and CDR2: MGHDK, SYGVNS. CDR3 sequence: CASSRRGSVYNEQFF. Here the CDR3 DNA reads TGTGCCAGCAGTAGGCGTGGGAGCGTCTACAATGAGCAGTTCTTC.

The V call is TRBV19, the J call TRBJ1-4, with D perhaps matching TRBD1 (5 bases). The CDR3 runs to 15 residues. Germline lookup yields CDR1 LNHDA and CDR2 SQIVND (reference sequence). The V end lost 6 bases, the J end lost 8 bases, and 19 bases lay between the germline ends. The CDR3 region is CASRQQGSSQEKLFF. The CDR3 coding sequence is TGTGCCAGTAGACAGCAGGGTTCGTCGCAGGAAAAACTGTTTTTT.

The rearrangement links TRBV27 to TRBJ1-6; 9 bases map to TRBD1. This CDR3 has 18 residues. The V gene end was trimmed by 0 bases and the J gene end by 6 bases; junction bases not matched to a gene: 9. The germline V gene encodes CDR1 MNHEY and CDR2 SMNVEV (reference sequence). The CDR3 nucleotides read TGTGCCAGCAGTTTATCGATTGGGGGGACAGGGCGTAATTCACCCCTCCACTTT. This encodes CASSLSIGGTGRNSPLHF.

The genes are TRBV5-1 and TRBJ1-2, with a tentative D call TRBD1 (6 bases). This CDR3 is 14 amino acids long. Looked up from germline, CDR1 is SGHRS and CDR2 is YFSETQ. V lost 1 base, J lost 6 bases, and 13 bases lay in between. CDR3 DNA sequence: TGCGCCAGCAGCTTGCCGAACAGGGAGAATGGCTACACCTTC. Amino acid sequence: CASSLPNRENGYTF.

The chain has TRBV4-1 and TRBJ1-5; weak D call: TRBD1 (5 bases). CDR1 is MGHRA, CDR2 YSYEKL, per germline. The V end lost 1 base, the J end lost 1 base, and 8 bases lay between the germline ends. The CDR3 extends over 15 amino acids. The CDR3, as DNA: TGCGCCAGCAGCCAAGGACAGACGAGCAATCAGCCCCAGCATTTT. Protein sequence: CASSQGQTSNQPQHF.

The rearrangement joins TRBV5-1 to TRBJ2-4, with unresolved D. With 1 base removed from V and 8 bases from J, the gap between germline ends came to 13 bases. Germline CDR1 is SGHRS and CDR2 is YFSETQ. This CDR3 spans 14 amino acids. The CDR3 coding sequence is TGCGCCAGCAGCTTGCGGCAGACCCGGGACATTCAGTACTTC. Translating gives CASSLRQTRDIQYF.

Comments on this clone: At one end the junction does not follow the germline gene, possibly because of a read error. The chain couples TRBV18 to TRBJ1-1, with D unclear. The CDR3 contains 15 residues. Germline V CDR1 and CDR2: KGHSH, LQKENI. CDR3 bases: TGTGCCAGCTCACCAATGGGCCCAAGGAACGCTGAAGCTTTCTTT. This gives the protein CASSPMGPRNAEAFF.

The chain carries TRBV19 and TRBJ2-7, with D maybe TRBD1 (6 bases). The CDR3 is made up of 12 amino acids. Looked up from germline, CDR1 is LNHDA and CDR2 is SQIVND (reference sequence). V dropped 4 bases and J dropped 5 bases, with 9 bases sitting between them. CDR3 sequence: CASSTTGNEQYF. The CDR3 region has the DNA TGTGCCAGTAGTACTACAGGGAACGAGCAGTACTTC.

Here the CDR3 DNA reads TGTGCCACCAGTGATAACAGTTACAATGAGCAGTTCTTC. Translated: CATSDNSYNEQFF. V usage is TRBV24-1 and J usage is TRBJ2-1, with D unclear. CDR3 length: 13 amino acids. Trimming pared 3 bases from V and 4 bases from J, leaving 6 bases between. Germline V gives CDR1 KGHDR, CDR2 SFDVKD.

The chain recombines TRBV7-2 with TRBJ2-1; 13 bases are shared with TRBD2. J was trimmed by 6 bases and V by 5 bases; bases with no gene match: 7. The CDR3 length is 16 residues. CDR1 is SGHTA and CDR2 is FQGNSA in the germline V gene. CDR3 nucleotide sequence: TGTGCCAGCAGCCTAGTACTAGCGGGAGGGCCCAATGAGCAGTTCTTC. This gives the protein CASSLVLAGGPNEQFF.

This sequence joins TRBV3-1 (or the pseudogene TRBV3-2) and TRBJ2-5, with D unclear. CDR3 length: 12 amino acids. The germline CDR1 and CDR2 sequences are LGHDT and YNNKEL (reference sequence). Trimming stripped 5 bases from V and 7 bases from J, with 11 bases between. CDR3 in DNA: TGTGCCAGCAGCACGGGTTTGTTGACCCAGTACTTC. Translated: CASSTGLLTQYF.

The chain couples TRBV2 to TRBJ1-2; 7 bases are shared with TRBD1. This CDR3 is 14 amino acids long. CDR1 and CDR2 (germline): SNHLY, FYNNEI. V lost 7 bases and J lost 5; bases outside the gene matches: 10. The CDR3 coding sequence is TGTGCCAGCACCAATGCCGGGACAGAGTATGGCTACACCTTC. Translation: CASTNAGTEYGYTF.

The V and J genes are TRBV7-9 and TRBJ2-1; TRBD2 aligns across 10 bases. The CDR3 extends over 16 amino acids. The germline CDR1 and CDR2 sequences are SEHNR and FQNEAQ (reference sequence). V was pared by 0 bases and J by 8 bases, with 7 bases of the junction left unmatched. As DNA, the CDR3 is TGTGCCAGCAGCTTAGCGTCACTAGCGGGGATCGATGAGCAGTTCTTC. As protein: CASSLASLAGIDEQFF. The entire variable domain, with the rest obtained from reference TRBV7-9 and TRBJ2-1, is as follows: DTGVSQNPRHKITKRGQNVTFRCDPISEHNRLYWYRQTLGQGPEFLTYFQNEAQLEKSRLLSDRFSAERPKGSFSTLEIQRTEQGDSAMYLCASSLASLAGIDEQFFGPGTRLTVL.

The V call is TRBV5-1, the J call TRBJ1-3; 7 bases are a match to TRBD1. Germline assignment: CDR1 SGHRS and CDR2 YFSETQ. With 0 bases clipped from V and 2 bases from J, the junction kept 5 bases outside the gene matches. The CDR3 loop spans 16 amino acids. CDR3 loop: CASSLGGGPAGNTIYF. CDR3 sequence (DNA): TGCGCCAGCAGCTTGGGAGGGGGCCCAGCTGGAAACACCATATATTTT.

The V and J genes are TRBV10-3 and TRBJ2-1; 7 bases align to TRBD2. CDR3 length: 16 amino acids. Germline values: CDR1 ENHRY, CDR2 SYGVKD. V was pared by 2 bases and J by 10 bases, with 14 bases of the junction left unmatched. The CDR3 loop reads CAISEPILEGGEEQFF. The CDR3 region has the DNA TGTGCCATCAGTGAGCCGATCTTAGAGGGAGGGGAAGAGCAGTTCTTC.

The rearrangement joins TRBV7-8 to TRBJ2-7; 7 nucleotides line up with TRBD1. This CDR3 spans 16 amino acids. The trim removed 5 bases at V and 0 bases at J, leaving 10 bases unmatched. Per the germline V gene, CDR1 is SGHVS and CDR2 is FQNEAQ. Here the CDR3 DNA reads TGTGCCAGCAGCCCAAGGACAGGCCGATTCTCCTACGAGCAGTACTTC. Residues: CASSPRTGRFSYEQYF.

The rearrangement joins TRBV7-2 to TRBJ2-7, with no clear D. Germline V gene sequence: CDR1 SGHTA, CDR2 FQGNSA. CDR3 length equals 11 residues. V dropped 1 base and J dropped 6 bases, with 4 bases sitting between them. The CDR3 bases are TGTGCCAGCAGCTTAGGTCTCGAGCAGTACTTC. Protein product: CASSLGLEQYF.

The count of this clone is one. The rearrangement joins TRBV7-2 to TRBJ2-1, with 7 bases matching TRBD1. The trim removed 5 bases at V and 1 base at J, leaving 2 bases unmatched. Germline V gives CDR1 SGHTA, CDR2 FQGNSA. The CDR3 is 14 residues long. CDR3 sequence: CTSSRDRSYNEQFF. The CDR3 DNA reads TGTACCAGCAGCCGGGACAGATCCTACAATGAGCAGTTCTTC.

As to this clone: An end of the junction does not agree with germline; a read error may underlie this. The chain joins TRBV7-2 to TRBJ2-3; 8 nucleotides match TRBD2. Germline lookup yields CDR1 SGHTA and CDR2 FQGNSA. The CDR3 spans 13 residues. Here the CDR3 DNA reads TGTGCCACCAGCGGGAGCTACCAGGATACGCAGTATTTT. Amino acid sequence: CATSGSYQDTQYF. Complete variable domain (other parts from reference TRBV7-2 and TRBJ2-3): GAGVSQSPSNKVTEKGKDVELRCDPISGHTALYWYRQSLGQGLEFLIYFQGNSAPDKSGLPSDRFSAERTGGSVSTLTIQRTQQEDSAVYLCATSGSYQDTQYFGPGTRLTVL.